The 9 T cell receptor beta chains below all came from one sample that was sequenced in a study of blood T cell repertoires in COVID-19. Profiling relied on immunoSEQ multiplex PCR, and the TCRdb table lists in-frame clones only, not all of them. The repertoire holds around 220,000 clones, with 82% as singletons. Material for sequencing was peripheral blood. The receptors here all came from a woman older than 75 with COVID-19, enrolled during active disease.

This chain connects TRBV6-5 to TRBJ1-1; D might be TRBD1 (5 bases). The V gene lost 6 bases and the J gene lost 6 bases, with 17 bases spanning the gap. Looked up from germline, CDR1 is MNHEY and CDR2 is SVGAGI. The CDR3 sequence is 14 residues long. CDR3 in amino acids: CASRGPLRRAEAFF. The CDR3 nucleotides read TGTGCCAGCAGGGGGCCGCTTCGACGGGCTGAAGCTTTCTTT.

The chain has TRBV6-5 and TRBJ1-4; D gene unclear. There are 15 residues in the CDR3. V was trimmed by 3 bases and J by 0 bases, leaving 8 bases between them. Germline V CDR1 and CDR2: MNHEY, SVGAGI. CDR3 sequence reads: CASSYLGATNEKLFF. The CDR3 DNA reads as TGTGCCAGCAGTTATCTCGGGGCAACTAATGAAAAACTGTTTTTT.

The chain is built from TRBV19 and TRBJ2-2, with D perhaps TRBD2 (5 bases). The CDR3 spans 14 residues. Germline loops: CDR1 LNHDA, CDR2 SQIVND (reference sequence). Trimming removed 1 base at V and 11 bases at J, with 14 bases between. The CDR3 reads CASSIAAGRGELFF. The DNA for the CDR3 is TGTGCCAGTAGTATAGCAGCTGGCCGGGGAGAGCTGTTTTTT.

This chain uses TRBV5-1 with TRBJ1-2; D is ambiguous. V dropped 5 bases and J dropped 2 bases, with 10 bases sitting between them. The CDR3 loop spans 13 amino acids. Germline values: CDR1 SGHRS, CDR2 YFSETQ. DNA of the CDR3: TGCGCCAGCAGGCTCCAACTAAACTATGGCTACACCTTC. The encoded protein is CASRLQLNYGYTF.

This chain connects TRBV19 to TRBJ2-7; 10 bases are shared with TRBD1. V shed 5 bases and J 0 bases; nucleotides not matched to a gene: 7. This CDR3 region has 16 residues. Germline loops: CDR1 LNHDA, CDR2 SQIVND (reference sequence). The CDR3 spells CASSPGGTGASYEQYF. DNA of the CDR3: TGTGCCAGTAGTCCAGGGGGGACAGGGGCCTCCTACGAGCAGTACTTC.

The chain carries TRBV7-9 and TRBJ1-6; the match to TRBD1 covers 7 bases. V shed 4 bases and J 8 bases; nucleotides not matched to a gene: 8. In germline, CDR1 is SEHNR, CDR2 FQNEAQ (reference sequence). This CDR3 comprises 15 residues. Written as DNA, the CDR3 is TGTGCCAGCAGCTCCAGACAGGGTATAGATTCACCCCTCCACTTT. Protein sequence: CASSSRQGIDSPLHF.

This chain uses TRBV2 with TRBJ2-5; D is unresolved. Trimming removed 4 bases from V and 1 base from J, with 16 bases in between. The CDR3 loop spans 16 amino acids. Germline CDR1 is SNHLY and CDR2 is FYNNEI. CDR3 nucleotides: TGTGCCAGCAGTGGCACCTCCTCTAGTATCCAAGAGACCCAGTACTTC. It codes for CASSGTSSSIQETQYF.

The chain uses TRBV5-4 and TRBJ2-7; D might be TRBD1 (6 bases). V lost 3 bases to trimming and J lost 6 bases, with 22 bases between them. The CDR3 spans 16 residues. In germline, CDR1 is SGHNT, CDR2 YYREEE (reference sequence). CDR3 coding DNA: TGTGCCAGCAGCTCAGGTCCGGGACAAACTATACGCGAGCAGTACTTC. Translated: CASSSGPGQTIREQYF.

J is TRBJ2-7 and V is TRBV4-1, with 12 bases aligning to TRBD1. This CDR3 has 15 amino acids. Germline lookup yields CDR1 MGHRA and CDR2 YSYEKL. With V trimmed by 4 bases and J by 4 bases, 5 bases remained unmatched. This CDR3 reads CASSPGQGARYEQYF. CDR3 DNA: TGCGCCAGCAGCCCGGGACAGGGGGCTCGGTACGAGCAGTACTTC.